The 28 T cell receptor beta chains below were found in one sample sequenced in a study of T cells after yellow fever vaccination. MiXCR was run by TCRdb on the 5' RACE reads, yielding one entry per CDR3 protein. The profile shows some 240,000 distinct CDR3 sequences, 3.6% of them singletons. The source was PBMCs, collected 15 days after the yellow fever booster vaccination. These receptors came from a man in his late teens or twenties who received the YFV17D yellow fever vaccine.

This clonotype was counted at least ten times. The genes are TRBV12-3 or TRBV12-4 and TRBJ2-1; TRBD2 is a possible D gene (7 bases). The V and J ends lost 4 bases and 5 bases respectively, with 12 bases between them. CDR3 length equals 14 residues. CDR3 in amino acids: CASSWGGLDNEQFF. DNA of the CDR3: TGTGCCAGCAGTTGGGGGGGCCTCGACAATGAGCAGTTCTTC.

The DNA for the CDR3 is TGTGCCACCAGCAGGACCTCAGGGGGCGACTATGGCTACACCTTC. It specifies CATSRTSGGDYGYTF. The V and J genes are TRBV15 and TRBJ1-2, with 8 bases matching TRBD1. CDR1 and CDR2 (germline): LNHNV, YYDKDF (reference sequence). There are 15 residues in the CDR3. J gave up 3 bases and V 3 bases, and 6 bases lay outside the gene matches.

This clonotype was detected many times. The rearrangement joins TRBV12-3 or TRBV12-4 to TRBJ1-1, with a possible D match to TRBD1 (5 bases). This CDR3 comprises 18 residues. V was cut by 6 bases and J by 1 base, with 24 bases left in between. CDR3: CASRPGRRGFYPNTEAFF. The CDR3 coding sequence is TGTGCCAGCAGACCCGGGCGGCGGGGGTTCTATCCGAACACTGAAGCTTTCTTT.

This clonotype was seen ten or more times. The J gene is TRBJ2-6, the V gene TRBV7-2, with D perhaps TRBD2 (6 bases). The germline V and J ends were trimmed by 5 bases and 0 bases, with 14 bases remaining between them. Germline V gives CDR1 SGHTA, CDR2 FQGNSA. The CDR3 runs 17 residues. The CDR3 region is CASSTGGASSGANVLTF. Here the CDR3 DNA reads TGTGCCAGCAGCACCGGAGGGGCCAGCTCTGGGGCCAACGTCCTGACTTTC.

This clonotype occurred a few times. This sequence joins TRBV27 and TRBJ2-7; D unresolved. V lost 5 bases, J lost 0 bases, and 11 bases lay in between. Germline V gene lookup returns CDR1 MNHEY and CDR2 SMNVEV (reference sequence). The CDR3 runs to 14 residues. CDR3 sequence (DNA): TGTGCCAGCAGTGTCAAGGGTGACTCCTACGAGCAGTACGTC. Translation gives CASSVKGDSYEQYV.

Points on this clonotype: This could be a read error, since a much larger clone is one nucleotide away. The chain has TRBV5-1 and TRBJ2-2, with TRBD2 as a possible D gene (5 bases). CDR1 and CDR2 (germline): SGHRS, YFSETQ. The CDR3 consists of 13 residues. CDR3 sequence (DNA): TGCGCCAGCAGCCCACGAACCGACGGGGAGATGTTTTTT. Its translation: CASSPRTDGEMFF.

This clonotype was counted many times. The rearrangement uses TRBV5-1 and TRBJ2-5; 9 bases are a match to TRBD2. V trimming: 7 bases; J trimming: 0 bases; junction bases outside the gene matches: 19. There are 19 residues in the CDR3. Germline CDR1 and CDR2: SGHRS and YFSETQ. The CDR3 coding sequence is TGCGCCAGCGCATTTTTGGGGAGCGGGGGGACGACTTACCAAGAGACCCAGTACTTC. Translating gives CASAFLGSGGTTYQETQYF.

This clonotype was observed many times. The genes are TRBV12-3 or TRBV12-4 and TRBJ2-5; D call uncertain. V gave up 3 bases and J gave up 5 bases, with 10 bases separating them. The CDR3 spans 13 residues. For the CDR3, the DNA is TGTGCCAGCAGTTTCGCGTTGGGGGAGACCCAGTACTTC. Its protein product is CASSFALGETQYF.

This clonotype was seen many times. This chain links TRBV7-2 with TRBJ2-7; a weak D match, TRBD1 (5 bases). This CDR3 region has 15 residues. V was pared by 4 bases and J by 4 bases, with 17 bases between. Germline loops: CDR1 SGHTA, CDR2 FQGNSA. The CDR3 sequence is CASSYNPQGVYEQYF. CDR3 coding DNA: TGTGCCAGCAGCTACAACCCCCAGGGTGTGTACGAGCAGTACTTC. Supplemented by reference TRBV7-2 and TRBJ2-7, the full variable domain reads GAGVSQSPSNKVTEKGKDVELRCDPISGHTALYWYRQSLGQGLEFLIYFQGNSAPDKSGLPSDRFSAERTGGSVSTLTIQRTQQEDSAVYLCASSYNPQGVYEQYFGPGTRLTVT.

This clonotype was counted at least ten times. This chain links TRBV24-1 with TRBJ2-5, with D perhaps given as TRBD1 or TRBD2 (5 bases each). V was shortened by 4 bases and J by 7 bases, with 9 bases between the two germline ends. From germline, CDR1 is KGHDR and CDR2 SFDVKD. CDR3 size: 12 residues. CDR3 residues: CATSETTGTQYF. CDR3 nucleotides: TGTGCCACCAGTGAGACTACAGGGACCCAGTACTTC.

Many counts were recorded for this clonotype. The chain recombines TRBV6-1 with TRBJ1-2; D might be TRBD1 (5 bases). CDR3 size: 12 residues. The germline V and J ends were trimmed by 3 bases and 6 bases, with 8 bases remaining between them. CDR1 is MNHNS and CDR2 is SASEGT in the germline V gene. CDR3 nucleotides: TGTGCCAGCAGTGACAGGGTCAATGGCTACACCTTC. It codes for CASSDRVNGYTF.

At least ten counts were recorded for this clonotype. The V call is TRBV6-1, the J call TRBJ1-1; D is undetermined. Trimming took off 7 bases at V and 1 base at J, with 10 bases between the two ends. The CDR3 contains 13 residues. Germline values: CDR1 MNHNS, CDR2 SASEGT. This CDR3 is CASTQVGNTEAFF. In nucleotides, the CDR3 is TGTGCCAGCACCCAAGTTGGGAACACTGAAGCTTTCTTT.

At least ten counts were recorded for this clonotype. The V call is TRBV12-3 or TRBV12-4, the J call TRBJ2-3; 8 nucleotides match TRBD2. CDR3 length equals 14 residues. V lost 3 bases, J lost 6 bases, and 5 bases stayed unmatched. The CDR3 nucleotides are TGTGCCAGCAGTTTGGGACTAGGGTTCGATACGCAGTATTTT. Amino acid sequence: CASSLGLGFDTQYF.

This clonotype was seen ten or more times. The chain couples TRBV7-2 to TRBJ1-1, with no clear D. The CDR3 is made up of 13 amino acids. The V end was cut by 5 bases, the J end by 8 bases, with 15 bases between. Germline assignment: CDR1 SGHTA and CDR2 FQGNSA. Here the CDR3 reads CASSRVGEFEAFF. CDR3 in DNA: TGTGCCAGCAGCCGGGTCGGGGAGTTCGAAGCTTTCTTT.

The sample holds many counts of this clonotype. CDR3 residues: CASQQGPYGYTF. CDR3 in DNA: TGTGCCAGTCAACAGGGCCCCTATGGCTACACCTTC. This rearrangement joins TRBV19 to TRBJ1-2; perhaps TRBD1 as D (6 bases). Germline V gives CDR1 LNHDA, CDR2 SQIVND (reference sequence). This CDR3 is 12 amino acids long. V gave up 8 bases and J gave up 4 bases, with 11 bases separating them.

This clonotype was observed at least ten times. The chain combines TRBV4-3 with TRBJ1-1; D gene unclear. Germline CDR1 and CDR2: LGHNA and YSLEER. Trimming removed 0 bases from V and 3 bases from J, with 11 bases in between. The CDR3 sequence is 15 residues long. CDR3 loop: CASSQERGADTEAFF. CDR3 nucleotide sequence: TGCGCCAGCAGCCAAGAGAGAGGAGCCGACACTGAAGCTTTCTTT.

This CDR3 is CASIQAGGWDEQFF. The CDR3 DNA reads as TGTGCCAGCATCCAGGCGGGGGGGTGGGATGAGCAGTTCTTC. The chain carries TRBV7-9 and TRBJ2-1, with TRBD2 identical over 9 bases. This CDR3 contains 14 residues. Germline CDR1 reads SEHNR; CDR2 reads FQNEAQ (reference sequence). Losses at the gene ends were 7 bases for V and 8 bases for J; bases not matched to a gene: 9.

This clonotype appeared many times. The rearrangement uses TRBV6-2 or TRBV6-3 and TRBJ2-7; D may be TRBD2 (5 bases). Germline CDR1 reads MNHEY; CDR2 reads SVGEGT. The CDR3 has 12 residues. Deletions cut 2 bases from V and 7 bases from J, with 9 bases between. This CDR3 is CASSYGSDEQYF. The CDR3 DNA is TGTGCCAGCAGTTACGGGAGTGATGAGCAGTACTTC.

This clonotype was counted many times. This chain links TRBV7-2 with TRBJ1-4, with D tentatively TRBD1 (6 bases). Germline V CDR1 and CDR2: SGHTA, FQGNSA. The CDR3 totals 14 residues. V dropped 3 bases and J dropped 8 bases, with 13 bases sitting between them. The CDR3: CASSFGQHPEKLFF. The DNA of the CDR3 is TGTGCCAGCAGCTTCGGACAGCACCCGGAAAAACTGTTTTTT.

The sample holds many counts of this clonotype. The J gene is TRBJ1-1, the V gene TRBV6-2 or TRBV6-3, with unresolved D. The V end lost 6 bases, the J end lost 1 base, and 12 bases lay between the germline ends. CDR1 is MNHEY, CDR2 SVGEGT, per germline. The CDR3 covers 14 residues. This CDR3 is CASSNPLPNTEAFF. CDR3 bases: TGTGCCAGCAGCAATCCCCTTCCGAACACTGAAGCTTTCTTT.

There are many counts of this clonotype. The CDR3 DNA follows: TGTGCCAGCAGCTTAGGTCGTAGCAGGAGGGGTCCGAGCTCCTACAATGAGCAGTTCTTC. Protein sequence: CASSLGRSRRGPSSYNEQFF. This chain links TRBV5-5 with TRBJ2-1, with a possible D match to TRBD2 (6 bases). V was shortened by 2 bases and J by 0 bases, with 24 bases between the two germline ends. The CDR3 is 20 amino acids. CDR1 is SGHKS, CDR2 YYEKEE, per germline (reference sequence).

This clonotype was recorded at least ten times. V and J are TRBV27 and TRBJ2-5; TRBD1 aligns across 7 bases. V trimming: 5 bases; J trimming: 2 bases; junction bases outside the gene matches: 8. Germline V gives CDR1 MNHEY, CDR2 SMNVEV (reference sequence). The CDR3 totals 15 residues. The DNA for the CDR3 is TGTGCCAGCAGTCTCGCACAGGGGCTTCAAGAGACCCAGTACTTC. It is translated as CASSLAQGLQETQYF.

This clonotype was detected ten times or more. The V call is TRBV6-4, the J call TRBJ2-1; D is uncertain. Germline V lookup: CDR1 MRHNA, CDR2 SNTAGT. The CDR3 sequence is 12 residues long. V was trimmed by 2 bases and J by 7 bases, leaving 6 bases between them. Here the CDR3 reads CASSDGFNEQFF. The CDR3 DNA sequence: TGTGCCAGCAGTGACGGCTTTAATGAGCAGTTCTTC.

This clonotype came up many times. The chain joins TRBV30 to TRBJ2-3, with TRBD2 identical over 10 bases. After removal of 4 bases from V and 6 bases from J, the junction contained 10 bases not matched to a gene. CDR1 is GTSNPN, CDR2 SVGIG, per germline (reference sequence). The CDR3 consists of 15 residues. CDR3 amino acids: CAWTWKLAGSDTQYF. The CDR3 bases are TGTGCCTGGACGTGGAAACTAGCGGGGTCGGATACGCAGTATTTT. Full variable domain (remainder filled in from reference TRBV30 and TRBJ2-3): SQTIHQWPATLVQPVGSPLSLECTVEGTSNPNLYWYRQAAGRGLQLLFYSVGIGQISSEVPQNLSASRPQDRQFILSSKKLLLSDSGFYLCAWTWKLAGSDTQYFGPGTRLTVL.

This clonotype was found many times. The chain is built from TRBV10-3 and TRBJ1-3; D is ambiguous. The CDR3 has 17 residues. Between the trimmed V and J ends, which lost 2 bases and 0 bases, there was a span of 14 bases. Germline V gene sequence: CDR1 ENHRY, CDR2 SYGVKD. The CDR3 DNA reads TGTGCCATCAGTGAGGAAGGGCCAACCACCTCTGGAAACACCATATATTTT. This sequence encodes CAISEEGPTTSGNTIYF.

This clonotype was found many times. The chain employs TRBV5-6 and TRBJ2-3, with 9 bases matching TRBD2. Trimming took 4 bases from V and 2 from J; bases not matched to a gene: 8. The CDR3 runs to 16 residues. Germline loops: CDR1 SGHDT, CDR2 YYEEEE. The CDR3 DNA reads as TGTGCCAGCAGCCTGAGGCTAGCGGGGACCACAGATACGCAGTATTTT. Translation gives CASSLRLAGTTDTQYF.

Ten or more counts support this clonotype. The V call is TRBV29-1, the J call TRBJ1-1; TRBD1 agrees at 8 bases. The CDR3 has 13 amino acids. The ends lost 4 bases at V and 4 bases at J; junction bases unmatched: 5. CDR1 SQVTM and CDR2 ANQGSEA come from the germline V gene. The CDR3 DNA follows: TGCAGCGTTGCCGGACAGGGTTTCACTGAAGCTTTCTTT. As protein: CSVAGQGFTEAFF.

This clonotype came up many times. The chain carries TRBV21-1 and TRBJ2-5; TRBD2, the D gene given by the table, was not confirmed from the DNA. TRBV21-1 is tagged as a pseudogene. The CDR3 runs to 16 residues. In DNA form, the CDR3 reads TGTGCCAGCAGCATATCGGGACTAGCGAAGTTTTTGACCCAGTACTTC. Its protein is CASSISGLAKFLTQYF.